This T cell receptor (beta chain) stems from a study of T cell repertoires and leukemia-associated antigens (dated by TCRdb to the late 2010s). Describing the broader study: Around 15 million effective reads were obtained overall, with each sample giving about 5.1 to 6.6 million read pairs and 3.3 to 5.0 million effective reads. The study aimed to identify which antigen a TCR Vbeta21 clone previously found in CML patients recognizes, using in vitro peptide stimulation of healthy T cells. Overall study outcomes, separate from this receptor: Antigen specificity and function of the expanded clones were not tested directly and required further investigation. Numbers of Vbeta genes (about 64), Jbeta genes (14), VDJ rearrangements and unique CDR3s did not differ significantly among the four groups.

As a first step, the CD3+ T cells were left to rest overnight in RPMI 1640 lacking fetal bovine serum, at about 2.5 million cells/mL. CD3+ T cells were isolated from PBMCs with MACS immunomagnetic beads following the manufacturer's instructions. In the germline V gene, CDR1 corresponds to LGHNA and CDR2 to YSLEER. V loses 0 bases at its end and J loses 1 base; junction bases beyond the gene matches: 6. The CDR3 measures 17 amino acids from cysteine to phenylalanine. Only the CDR3 part of the read is kept: 51 bases, read in frame from the first base. Compared with the rest of its sample, this clonotype is medium-sized (0.01 to 0.1%). Its antigen specificity is not known. No base quality values were provided; no much bigger clone lies one nucleotide off. TRIzol reagent was used to extract total RNA from the cultured T cells. TCRbeta libraries were amplified from RNA using 5' rapid amplification of cDNA ends (5'RACE). Library concentration and integrity were checked with Qubit, an Agilent instrument, and quantitative PCR before sequencing. Qualified libraries were sequenced on Illumina HiSeq or MiSeq by a commercial service provider. The study's own analysis went as follows. MiXCR version 1.8.2 was used to identify TCR sequences in each sample. For a clone to be considered qualified, a CDR3 longer than four amino acids, an in-frame nucleotide length, and the absence of a stop codon were required. A read containing the complete CDR3 structure was defined as an effective read. RT-PCR with 24 Vbeta primers, GeneScan spectratyping, and Sanger sequencing were used to validate the expanded clones. Starting from the raw public reads, TCRdb applied fastp trimming at Q25, assembled clones with MiXCR and retained in-frame beta chains. Here each entry gathers all rows of one CDR3 protein and keeps the most common genes and DNA. TCRdb's processing, not the authors', yielded these V and J calls. The sample table lists 13,000 to 15,000 distinct CDR3 sequences, about 40% of them with a count of one. Together, the top ten hold 9.2% of the sample.

The V and J genes are TRBV4-3 and TRBJ2-3; the junction holds 8 bases that match TRBD1. The sequence was collected from a female donor in good health. Sequencing was performed on CD3+ T cells sorted from blood and cultured. The CDR3 protein: CASSQEWTGLGTDTQYF. The nucleotide sequence is given as TGCGCCAGCAGCCAAGAGTGGACAGGGTTGGGCACAGATACGCAGTATTTT.